Included here is one T cell receptor beta chain sequence, with context. Antigen specificity is unknown. Primers included in the PCR were 60 Vbeta and 13 Jbeta primers. Repertoires were generated with immunoSEQ multiplex PCR, while TCRdb's copy carries only in-frame clones and drops some. The table includes approximately 90,000 clones, roughly three quarters detected once. These data are taken from a study of cytomegalovirus exposure and HLA in healthy donors. Whole-study results and caveats: Some highly shared sequence variants likely arose as a pipeline artifact.

This TCR came from a man aged 25-45 years in good health and CMV-seronegative. The sequenced sample consisted of PBMCs.

Written as DNA, the CDR3 is TGTGCCAGCAGTTACGGGGCGGGGGGGGTGAATGGGGAGCTGTTTTTT. Its translation: CASSYGAGGVNGELFF. The rearrangement joins TRBV6-6 to TRBJ2-2, with TRBD2 identical over 9 bases. After removal of 2 bases from V and 8 bases from J, the junction contained 9 bases not matched to a gene. Germline CDR1 and CDR2: MNHNY and SVGAGI (reference sequence). The CDR3 runs 16 residues.